Presented here are 6 T cell receptor beta chains from one specimen sequenced in a study of read filtering for tumor transcriptome and immune sequencing. This library used roughly 370 ng RNA and molecular barcoded adaptors spanning alpha/delta and beta/gamma chains. TCRdb independently ran MiXCR on the reads; one entry per CDR3 protein. The sample contains 75,000 to 90,000 distinct CDR3 sequences, around an eighth of which appear only once. Material for sequencing was a population of CD138-negative cells sorted from bone marrow. Every receptor here comes from a donor aged 40 or older with multiple myeloma.

In its sample, this clonotype was seen a few times. The CDR3 loop reads CASTPSGSTDTQYF. CDR3 nucleotide sequence: TGTGCCTCCACCCCCAGCGGAAGCACAGATACGCAGTATTTT. The chain recombines TRBV10-3 with TRBJ2-3; tentative D call: TRBD2 (5 bases). V gave up 11 bases and J gave up 0 bases, with 15 bases separating them. The germline V gene encodes CDR1 ENHRY and CDR2 SYGVKD. CDR3 length: 14 residues.

This clonotype has only a few counts. The CDR3 does not end in the conserved phenylalanine or tryptophan, so this is likely a read error. The chain carries TRBV20-1 and TRBJ1-5; possibly TRBD1 for D (5 bases). Germline-derived CDR1 and CDR2 are DFQATT and SNEGSKA (reference sequence). V dropped 6 bases and J dropped 7 bases, with 13 bases sitting between them. The CDR3 has 12 amino acids. CDR3 in amino acids: CSARAGNQPQHS. CDR3 sequence (DNA): TGCAGTGCGCGTGCAGGGAACCAGCCCCAGCATTCT.

This clonotype was picked up a small number of times. CDR3 in DNA: TGTGCCAGCAGGACCGGGACTAGCGGGAGTAATGAGCAGTTCTTC. Translated: CASRTGTSGSNEQFF. The chain is built from TRBV6-1 and TRBJ2-1; 14 bases agree with TRBD2. The CDR3 runs 15 residues. Trimming took 6 bases from V and 7 from J; bases not matched to a gene: 5. CDR1 is MNHNS, CDR2 SASEGT, per germline.

This clonotype showed up many times. The chain combines TRBV6-2 or TRBV6-3 with TRBJ1-1; 8 nucleotides agree with TRBD1. Looked up from germline, CDR1 is MNHEY and CDR2 is SVGEGT. V was pared by 5 bases and J by 1 base, with 6 bases of the junction left unmatched. This CDR3 contains 15 residues. CDR3 bases: TGTGCCAGCAGTGACCCCGGGACAGGGAACACTGAAGCTTTCTTT. It translates to CASSDPGTGNTEAFF.

The table lists this clonotype with many counts. The rearrangement joins TRBV10-3 to TRBJ2-5, with D hard to call. Between the trimmed V and J ends, which lost 6 bases and 5 bases, there was a span of 7 bases. This CDR3 comprises 11 residues. CDR1 ENHRY and CDR2 SYGVKD come from the germline V gene. The CDR3 loop is CAIRVSETQYF. In DNA, the CDR3 is TGTGCCATCAGGGTTAGCGAGACCCAGTACTTC.

To note about this clonotype: It may be a read error: a sequence one base away is much more abundant. The chain joins TRBV29-1 to TRBJ1-1, with D hard to call. V lost 7 bases to trimming and J lost 6 bases, with 6 bases between them. The CDR3 is made up of 9 amino acids. The V gene's germline CDR1 is SQVTM and CDR2 ANQGSEA. Here the CDR3 reads CSADAEAFF. The DNA of the CDR3 is TGCAGCGCTGATGCTGAAGCTTTCTTT.